This is a list of T cell receptor beta chains from one sample in a study of ipilimumab plus nivolumab after autologous stem cell transplantation. Produced via immunoSEQ multiplex PCR; TCRdb's table is partial and in-frame only. The table lists around 5,700 clones, around 91% of them singletons. The sequences come from PBMCs, collected in a trial of ipilimumab plus nivolumab as post-transplant consolidation. The source is a female donor with multiple myeloma. CDR3s include the opening cysteine and the closing phenylalanine or tryptophan. The D gene is left open where the match is weak. Clone size is stated in some rows and not others, as once, few, many or a class when expanded.

abundance | j_gene | d_gene | v_gene | CDR3nt | CDR3aa
- | TRBJ1-1 | - | TRBV23-1 | TGCGCCAGCAGTCAATCCGGGCAGCGAATGAACACTGAAGCTTTCTTT | CASSQSGQRMNTEAFF
- | TRBJ2-7 | TRBD1 | TRBV28 | TGTGCCAGCAGTCCCAGACTACGGACAGGGGGTAACGAGCAGTACTTC | CASSPRLRTGGNEQYF
- | TRBJ2-3 | - | TRBV19 | TGTGCCAGTAGTCCCAACCCCATGGCCCGTACGCAGTATTTT | CASSPNPMARTQYF
- | TRBJ2-5 | TRBD2 | TRBV9 | TGTGCCAGCAGCGGACTAGCGGGATTCGAAGAGACCCAGTACTTC | CASSGLAGFEETQYF
- | TRBJ1-1 | - | TRBV6-1 | TGTGCCAGCAGTGAACTTAGAGTGAACACTGAAGCTTTCTTT | CASSELRVNTEAFF
- | TRBJ2-1 | TRBD1 | TRBV5-6 | TGTGCCAGCGGACAGACAGGGGGCAATGAGCAGTTCTTC | CASGQTGGNEQFF
- | TRBJ2-7 | TRBD1 | TRBV11-3 | TGTGCCAGCAGGGGACCGGGACAGGGTATCTACGAGCAGTACTTC | CASRGPGQGIYEQYF
- | TRBJ2-7 | TRBD2 | TRBV5-1 | TGCGCCAGCAGCCCGGCGGGGGTGTACTTCTACGAGCAGTACTTC | CASSPAGVYFYEQYF
- | TRBJ1-5 | - | TRBV6-5 | TGTGCCAGCAGTTACTCGCGCATTAGCAATCAGCCCCAGCATTTT | CASSYSRISNQPQHF
- | TRBJ2-7 | - | TRBV28 | TGTGCCACCACCTCAGGGCCTAACTACGAGCAGTACTTC | CATTSGPNYEQYF
- | TRBJ1-5 | - | TRBV7-8 | TGTGCCAGCAGCCCACTAACAGGAGATCAGCCCCAGCATTTT | CASSPLTGDQPQHF
- | TRBJ2-7 | TRBD1 | TRBV18 | TGTGCCAGCTCACCAACGCGACAGGGGGACGAGCAGTACTTC | CASSPTRQGDEQYF
- | TRBJ1-4 | - | TRBV14 | TGTGCCAGCAACCACGAGGGGGAAAAACTGTTTTTT | CASNHEGEKLFF
- | TRBJ2-2 | - | TRBV28 | TGTGCCAGCAGTTTACTCGTCCTACGGGGGGAGCTGTTTTTT | CASSLLVLRGELFF
- | TRBJ2-3 | - | TRBV6-6 | TGTGCCAGCAGTTATGTCACAGATACGCAGTATTTT | CASSYVTDTQYF
once | TRBJ2-3 | - | TRBV7-2 | TGTGCCAGCAGCTTAGTACCTACAGATACGCAGTATTTT | CASSLVPTDTQYF
- | TRBJ1-1 | - | TRBV6-1 | TGTGCCAGCAGTCCACAGGGTCCAATGAACACTGAAGCTTTCTTT | CASSPQGPMNTEAFF
- | TRBJ2-1 | TRBD2 | TRBV7-6 | TGTGCCAGCAGCACGGTAGCGGGAGGGCCGGGTGAGCAGTTCTTC | CASSTVAGGPGEQFF
- | TRBJ2-7 | TRBD2 | TRBV28 | TGTGCCAGCAGTTTACGTACCGGGACTAGCGGGATCAGGCAGTACTTC | CASSLRTGTSGIRQYF
once | TRBJ2-1 | - | TRBV11-2 | TGTGCCAGCAGCTTCCTGGGGGCTGGCAATGAGCAGTTCTTC | CASSFLGAGNEQFF
- | TRBJ2-7 | TRBD2 | TRBV5-5 | TGTGCCAGCAGCTTGGTGCCCGGACTAGCGGGAGGGGGGGAGCAGTACTTC | CASSLVPGLAGGGEQYF
- | TRBJ1-1 | TRBD1 | TRBV2 | TGTGCCAGCAGTGAAGCCGCCCAGGGGGGCACTGAAGCTTTCTTT | CASSEAAQGGTEAFF
- | TRBJ2-3 | - | TRBV5-6 | TGTGCCAGCAGCTTACCTACAGATACGCAGTATTTT | CASSLPTDTQYF
- | TRBJ2-1 | TRBD1 | TRBV29-1 | TGCAGCGTTTTTTTAGGAGGACAGGGACTCTCCTACAATGAGCAGTTCTTC | CSVFLGGQGLSYNEQFF
- | TRBJ2-7 | - | TRBV11-1 | TGTGCCAGCAGCCCCTACCGGGACACCCCCTACGAGCAGTACTTC | CASSPYRDTPYEQYF
- | TRBJ2-1 | TRBD2 | TRBV2 | TGTGCCAGCAGGGAGGGGCAACTAGCGGGGTTTGAGCAGTTCTTC | CASREGQLAGFEQFF
- | TRBJ2-2 | - | TRBV21-1 | TGTGCCAGCAGTCCGGGACAGCTGAACACCGGGGAGCTGTTTTTT | CASSPGQLNTGELFF
- | TRBJ1-3 | - | TRBV9 | TGTGCCAGCAGCCCACAGGAGTTCTCTGGAAACACCATATATTTT | CASSPQEFSGNTIYF
- | TRBJ1-2 | - | TRBV5-1 | TGCGCCAGCAGCTTGCTCCCCAGGGGCGATGGCTACACCTTC | CASSLLPRGDGYTF
- | TRBJ2-1 | - | TRBV5-6 | TGTGCCAGCAGCGGACCGGGTGGGAATGAGCAGTTCTTC | CASSGPGGNEQFF
- | TRBJ1-1 | TRBD1 | TRBV18 | TGTGCCAGCTCCACCGGGACAGGGGGCCTGAACACTGAAGCTTTCTTT | CASSTGTGGLNTEAFF
once | TRBJ1-1 | - | TRBV7-2 | TGTGCCAGCAGGAAACAGGGAACTGAAGCTTTCTTT | CASRKQGTEAFF
- | TRBJ2-7 | TRBD2 | TRBV28 | TGTGCCAGCAGTCCCCGGGGTAGCGGGAACTCCTACGAGCAGTACTTC | CASSPRGSGNSYEQYF
- | TRBJ1-3 | TRBD1 | TRBV19 | TGTGCCAGTAGTCTCGGACAGGGATTAGGAGGAAACACCATATATTTT | CASSLGQGLGGNTIYF
- | TRBJ2-2 | - | TRBV7-3 | TGTGCCAGCAGCAGAGTGATGTCGGAGGGGAAAGCCGGGGAGCTGTTTTTT | CASSRVMSEGKAGELFF
- | TRBJ2-3 | - | TRBV7-6 | TGTGCCAGCAGCTCCCAGGGCGGCCACACAGATACGCAGTATTTT | CASSSQGGHTDTQYF
- | TRBJ2-6 | - | TRBV7-2 | TGTGCCAGCAGCTTATGGATGTCTGGGGCCAACGTCCTGACTTTC | CASSLWMSGANVLTF
- | TRBJ1-6 | TRBD1 | TRBV30 | TGTGCCTGGAGTGTACAGGGGTTTGGGTCACCCCTCCACTTT | CAWSVQGFGSPLHF
- | TRBJ2-1 | TRBD1 | TRBV11-2 | TGTGCCAGCAGCTCCTTTAGGGGGCAGGGTGAGCAGTTCTTC | CASSSFRGQGEQFF
few | TRBJ2-1 | - | TRBV11-1 | TGTGCCAGCAGCTTAGCGGGAGAGTCCTACAATGAGCAGTTCTTC | CASSLAGESYNEQFF
- | TRBJ2-3 | - | TRBV12-5 | TGTGCTAGTCGCGGCGGAGCCACAGATACGCAGTATTTT | CASRGGATDTQYF
- | TRBJ2-7 | TRBD2 | TRBV4-3 | TGCGCCAGCAGCCAGGGACTAGCGAGCTACGAGCAGTACTTC | CASSQGLASYEQYF
- | TRBJ2-3 | TRBD2 | TRBV2 | TGTGCCAGCTCCGGCGGACTAGCGTCGGATACGCAGTATTTT | CASSGGLASDTQYF
- | TRBJ1-2 | - | TRBV10-2 | TGCGCCAGCAGTTGTCAGGGGAAAGGCTGTGGCTACACCTTC | CASSCQGKGCGYTF
once | TRBJ2-7 | - | TRBV7-3 | TGTGCCAGCAGCCCAGAGTGGGCAGCCCTGGAGCAGTACTTC | CASSPEWAALEQYF
- | TRBJ2-2 | - | TRBV28 | TGTGCCAGCAGTTCGGGACAAGTAAGCACCGGGGAGCTGTTTTTT | CASSSGQVSTGELFF
- | TRBJ2-3 | - | TRBV9 | TGTGCCAGCAGCGTAGGAGCGCGGCCTAGCACAGATACGCAGTATTTT | CASSVGARPSTDTQYF
- | TRBJ1-1 | - | TRBV18 | TGTGCCAGCTCATCTCGGGCTGGGGTGACTGAAGCTTTCTTT | CASSSRAGVTEAFF
once | TRBJ1-1 | TRBD1 | TRBV27 | TGTGCCAGCAGTTTAACGGGACAGGGATACACTGAAGCTTTCTTT | CASSLTGQGYTEAFF
once | TRBJ2-5 | - | TRBV9 | TGTGCCAGCAGCGCGACGGGGATCCGGGAAGAGACCCAGTACTTC | CASSATGIREETQYF
- | TRBJ2-1 | - | TRBV10-1 | TGCGCCAGCAGTGAGCTTGGAGGGCCGGAGCAGTTCTTC | CASSELGGPEQFF
- | TRBJ1-2 | - | TRBV12-5 | TGTGCTAGTGGTTTCGGGCCGGCCTCCTTTTATGGCTACACCTTC | CASGFGPASFYGYTF
- | TRBJ2-3 | TRBD1 | TRBV2 | TGTGCCAGCAGATTCCTACAGGGGGTTGGCACAGATACGCAGTATTTT | CASRFLQGVGTDTQYF
- | TRBJ2-2 | - | TRBV28 | TGTGCCAGCAGTTCAGCGTGGGGGGCGGGCACCGGGGAGCTGTTTTTT | CASSSAWGAGTGELFF
- | TRBJ1-1 | TRBD1 | TRBV19 | TGTGCCAGTAGTCACTACGGACAGGGCACTGAAGCTTTCTTT | CASSHYGQGTEAFF
- | TRBJ2-2 | - | TRBV29-1 | TGCAGCGTTGAGGCCGGAAGAAGGGAGCTGTTTTTT | CSVEAGRRELFF
- | TRBJ2-3 | - | TRBV27 | TGTGCCAGCAGTCCCACGGGACGGCTTAGCACAGATACGCAGTATTTT | CASSPTGRLSTDTQYF